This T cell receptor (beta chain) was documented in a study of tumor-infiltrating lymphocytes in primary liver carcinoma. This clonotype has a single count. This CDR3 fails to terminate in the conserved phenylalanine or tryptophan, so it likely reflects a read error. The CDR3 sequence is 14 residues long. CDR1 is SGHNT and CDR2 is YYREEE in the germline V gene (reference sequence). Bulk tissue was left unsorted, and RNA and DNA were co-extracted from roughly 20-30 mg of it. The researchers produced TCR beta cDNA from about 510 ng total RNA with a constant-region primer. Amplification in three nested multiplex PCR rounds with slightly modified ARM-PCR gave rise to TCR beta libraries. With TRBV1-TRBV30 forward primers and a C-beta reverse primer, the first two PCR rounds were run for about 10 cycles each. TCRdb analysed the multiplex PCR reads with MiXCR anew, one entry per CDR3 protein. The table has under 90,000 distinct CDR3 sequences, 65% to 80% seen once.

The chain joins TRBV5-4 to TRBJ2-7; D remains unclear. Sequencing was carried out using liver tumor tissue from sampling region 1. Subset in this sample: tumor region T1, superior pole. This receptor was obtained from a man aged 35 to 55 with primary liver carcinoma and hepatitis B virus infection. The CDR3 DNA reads TGTGCCTGCAGCTTGTCTGGGAAATCCTACGAGCAGTACTCC. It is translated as CACSLSGKSYEQYS.